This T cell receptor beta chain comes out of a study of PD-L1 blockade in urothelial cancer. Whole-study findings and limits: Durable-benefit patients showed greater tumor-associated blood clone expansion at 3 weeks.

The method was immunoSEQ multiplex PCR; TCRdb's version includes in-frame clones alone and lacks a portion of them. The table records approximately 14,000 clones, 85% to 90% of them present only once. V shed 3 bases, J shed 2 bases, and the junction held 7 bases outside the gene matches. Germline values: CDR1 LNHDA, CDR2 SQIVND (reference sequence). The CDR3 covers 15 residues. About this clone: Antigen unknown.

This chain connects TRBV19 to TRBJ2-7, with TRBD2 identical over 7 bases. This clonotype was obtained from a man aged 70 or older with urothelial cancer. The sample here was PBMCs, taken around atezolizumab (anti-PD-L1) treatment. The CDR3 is CASSMTGTTAYEQYF. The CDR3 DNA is TGTGCCAGTAGTATGACGGGGACTACCGCCTACGAGCAGTACTTC.